The present T cell receptor (beta chain) was sequenced within a study of T cell changes during pregnancy in multiple sclerosis. Germline V gene lookup returns CDR1 GTSNPN and CDR2 SVGIG (reference sequence). The CDR3 runs 15 residues. Trimming cost V 4 bases and J 5 bases, with 21 bases left between them. TCRdb's table, derived via immunoSEQ multiplex PCR, lists solely in-frame clones and lacks some. This sample carries about 62,000 clones, approximately 92% of them seen once, and the ten largest clones take around 2.8%. Here the sequenced sample was peripheral blood, taken in the second trimester of pregnancy. This receptor was obtained from a female donor in good health, enrolled as a control in a pregnancy study. V gene TRBV30 combines with J gene TRBJ2-7; D perhaps matches TRBD1 (6 bases). In DNA form, the CDR3 reads TGTGCCTGGAATCGCAACAGGGCAGGGTTGGACGAGCAGTACTTC. It encodes CAWNRNRAGLDEQYF.